The source of this T cell receptor (beta chain) is a study of shared clonotypes between healthy human individuals. Partitioning of CD4+ cells yielded a CD45RA+ naive subset and a CD45RA-negative memory subset. V lost 3 bases and J 4 bases, leaving 6 bases between the germline ends. Germline CDR1 reads KGHSH; CDR2 reads LQKENI. This CDR3 contains 12 residues. Profiling relied on immunoSEQ multiplex PCR, and the TCRdb table lists in-frame clones only, not all of them. The sample lists roughly 2.5 million clones; about 92% were seen once. This TCR was recovered from a man aged 18 to 29 in good health. The sequenced sample consisted of naive CD4+ T cells sorted from blood. The subset denotes: CD45RA+ positively selected. The J gene is TRBJ1-2, the V gene TRBV18; D may be TRBD1 (5 bases). The CDR3 bases are TGTGCCAGCTCACCGGACATCTATGGCTACACCTTC. Protein product: CASSPDIYGYTF.